This TCR beta chain is from a study of blood T cell repertoires in COVID-19. About the research overall: T cells, B-cell-depleted T cells, or PBMCs supplied cDNA or gDNA.

On this clone itself: Distinct nucleotide sequences in the sample also encode this CDR3.

J was trimmed by 1 base and V by 4 bases; bases with no gene match: 16. This CDR3 comprises 18 residues. Germline lookup yields CDR1 LNHNV and CDR2 YYDKDF (reference sequence). The method was immunoSEQ multiplex PCR; TCRdb's version includes in-frame clones alone and lacks a portion of them. The sample consists of approximately 170,000 clones, 80% to 90% of them appearing once. The chain links TRBV15 to TRBJ2-7; 7 bases are shared with TRBD2. The sequence derives from a man younger than 35 with active or convalescent COVID-19. Sequencing was done on a sample of peripheral blood. The CDR3: CATSTLPGRDYHSYEQYF. DNA of the CDR3: TGTGCCACCAGCACACTCCCCGGACGGGACTACCATTCCTACGAGCAGTACTTC.